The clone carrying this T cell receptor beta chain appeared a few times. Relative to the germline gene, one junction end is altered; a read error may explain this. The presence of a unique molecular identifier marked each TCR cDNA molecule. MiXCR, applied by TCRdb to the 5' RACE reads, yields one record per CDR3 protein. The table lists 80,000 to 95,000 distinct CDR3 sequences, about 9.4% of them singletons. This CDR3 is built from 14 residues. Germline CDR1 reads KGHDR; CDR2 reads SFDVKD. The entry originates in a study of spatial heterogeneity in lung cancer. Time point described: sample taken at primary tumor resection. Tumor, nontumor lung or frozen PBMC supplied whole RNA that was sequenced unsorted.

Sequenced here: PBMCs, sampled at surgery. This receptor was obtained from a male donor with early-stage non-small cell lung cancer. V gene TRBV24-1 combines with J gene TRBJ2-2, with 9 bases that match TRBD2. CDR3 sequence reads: CATRSSGNPGELFF. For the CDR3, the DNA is TGTGCCACCAGGTCTAGCGGGAACCCCGGGGAGCTGTTTTTT.